The present T cell receptor (beta chain) was sequenced within a study of metastatic and nonmetastatic thyroid tumors (dated by TCRdb to about 2020). With respect to the entire study: Repertoires from peripheral blood and from tumor or nodule tissue samples of malignant and benign thyroid patients were compared.

Compared with the rest of its sample, this clone is medium-sized (0.01 to 0.1%). Its recognized antigen is unknown. It has no much larger one-base neighbor in the sample; base qualities were not kept. This specimen includes other DNA sequences encoding the same CDR3. Library preparation was by PCR. TCRdb records Illumina HiSeq 4000 as the sequencer. High-throughput sequencing was used to profile the TCR beta-chain CDR3 region of every patient. The source study handled its data this way. A classifier to discriminate distant-metastatic papillary thyroid cancer patients was built from CDR3 differences across clinicopathological groups. Repertoire diversity was assessed with the Shannon index, and tumor-blood repertoire similarity with the Morisita-Horn index. The public sequencing data were trimmed at Q25 with fastp and processed into clonotypes with MiXCR by TCRdb, which kept only in-frame beta chains. In this record, the V and J calls reflect TCRdb's handling and not the investigators' own analysis. The sample table contains tens of thousands of clones; only one count was recorded for more than 14% of them. Of the sample, around 15% is held by the ten largest clones.

Before undergoing thyroid surgery, none of the patients had been given any kind of treatment. Using T-cell receptor beta sequencing, the study looked back at clinical samples from patients collected from about 2011 to 2018. General study outcomes and caveats: In both blood and tumor samples, TCR beta diversity was reported to be significantly higher in malignant tumors than in benign nodules.

Input material: tumor tissue. The sequence derives from a female donor with papillary thyroid cancer or a benign thyroid nodule (not recorded which). Some clones in this sample may be carry-over from other donors' samples.

The CDR3 corresponds to CASSRNRGYEQYF. The DNA sequence follows: TGTGCCAGCAGTCGAAACAGGGGCTACGAGCAGTACTTC. Recombination joined TRBV12-3 or TRBV12-4 with TRBJ2-7, and 7 bases in between align with TRBD1. Trimming removed 5 bases from V and 3 bases from J; the gene matches leave 4 bases unexplained. The CDR3 starts with the cysteine, ends with the phenylalanine, and has 13 residues. The retained sequence is limited to the CDR3, 39 bases, with the frame set at the first base.